This is a list of T cell receptor beta chains from one sample in a study of cytomegalovirus exposure and HLA in healthy donors. The assay was immunoSEQ multiplex PCR, and TCRdb's table has in-frame clones only and misses some. In the table there are 55,000 to 65,000 clones, over 85% of which are singletons. Material: PBMCs. These receptor sequences come from a woman between 18 and 29 years old in good health and CMV-seropositive. The CDR3 runs from the conserved cysteine through the conserved F or W. A D gene is named only where the DNA matches it firmly. The size entry is marked missing in some rows and otherwise reads once, few, many or a size class.

>TRBD2|16|.|TRBJ2-1|TRBV27
CASSSALAGLNNEQFF
TGTGCCAGCAGTTCCGCTCTAGCGGGGTTAAACAATGAGCAGTTCTTC
>TRBD1|16|.|TRBJ1-1|TRBV5-1
CASRPGQGITNTEAFF
TGCGCCAGCAGACCGGGACAGGGGATTACGAACACTGAAGCTTTCTTT
>TRBD2|13|.|TRBJ2-7|TRBV10-2
CASSGASSYEQYF
TGCGCCAGTAGCGGGGCAAGCTCCTACGAGCAGTACTTC
>TRBD1|12|.|TRBJ1-1|TRBV27
CASRTGEWRAFF
TGTGCCAGCAGGACAGGGGAGTGGAGGGCTTTCTTT
>TRBD1|13|.|TRBJ1-2|TRBV9
CASRTGENYGYTF
TGTGCCAGCAGGACAGGGGAGAACTATGGCTACACCTTC
>.|12|.|TRBJ1-5|TRBV2
CASMGGSSPQHF
TGTGCCAGCATGGGGGGGAGTTCGCCCCAGCATTTT
>.|18|.|TRBJ2-1|TRBV21-1
CASSKAPGTGQISNEQFF
TGTGCCAGCAGCAAAGCCCCTGGAACAGGTCAGATATCGAATGAGCAGTTCTTC
>TRBD1|14|.|TRBJ1-5|TRBV19
CASSITGGRQPQHF
TGTGCCAGTAGTATAACAGGGGGCCGTCAGCCCCAGCATTTT
>.|15|.|TRBJ1-2|TRBV30
CAWNQPTAKGLGYTF
TGTGCCTGGAACCAGCCGACAGCCAAGGGTTTAGGCTACACCTTC
>TRBD2|13|.|TRBJ2-1|TRBV5-4
CASSPAGGSEQFF
TGTGCCAGCAGCCCTGCGGGGGGCTCCGAGCAGTTCTTC
>.|16|.|TRBJ1-5|TRBV27
CASPTGKAGGDQPQHF
TGTGCCAGCCCTACCGGGAAAGCGGGGGGGGATCAGCCCCAGCATTTT
>.|15|.|TRBJ1-1|TRBV6-5
CASSYSLGFDTEAFF
TGTGCCAGCAGTTACAGTCTGGGCTTTGATACTGAAGCTTTCTTT
>.|13|.|TRBJ2-7|TRBV11-1
CASSLDMAYEQYF
TGTGCCAGCAGCTTAGACATGGCCTACGAGCAGTACTTC
>TRBD2|16|.|TRBJ2-3|TRBV7-9
CASSAIRGGQRDTQYF
TGTGCCAGCAGCGCCATCCGGGGGGGCCAGAGAGATACGCAGTATTTT
>TRBD2|15|.|TRBJ2-3|TRBV5-1
CASSFSGDLTDTQYF
TGCGCCAGCAGCTTTAGCGGGGACCTCACAGATACGCAGTATTTT
>.|13|.|TRBJ1-2|TRBV18
CASSERLRESYTF
TGTGCCAGCTCAGAACGGCTAAGGGAGAGCTACACCTTC
>TRBD1|13|.|TRBJ2-7|TRBV30
CAVTGGAGYEQYF
TGTGCCGTAACAGGGGGCGCAGGATACGAGCAGTACTTC
>.|15|.|TRBJ1-2|TRBV5-1
CASSHNRVSNYGYTF
TGCGCCAGCAGCCACAACAGGGTTTCTAACTATGGCTACACCTTC
>.|13|.|TRBJ1-3|TRBV2
CASSALSGNTIYF
TGTGCCAGCAGTGCACTCTCTGGAAACACCATATATTTT
>TRBD1|16|.|TRBJ1-1|TRBV19
CASSVRDSLWGTEAFF
TGTGCCAGTAGTGTTAGGGACAGCCTTTGGGGCACTGAAGCTTTCTTT
>TRBD1|11|.|TRBJ1-2|TRBV20-1
CSALDRVGYTF
TGCAGTGCCTTGGACAGGGTTGGCTACACCTTC
>.|14|.|TRBJ2-7|TRBV7-3
CASSFGGPSYEQYF
TGTGCCAGCAGCTTCGGGGGGCCGTCCTACGAGCAGTACTTC
>TRBD1|14|.|TRBJ1-3|TRBV11-3
CAGYRGLRGNTIYF
TGTGCCGGATACAGGGGGCTCAGAGGAAACACCATATATTTT
>.|15|.|TRBJ1-3|TRBV28
CASSAGQFSGNTIYF
TGTGCCAGCAGCGCCGGACAGTTCTCTGGAAACACCATATATTTT
>TRBD2|15|.|TRBJ2-1|TRBV30
CAWSLGTSGNNEQFF
TGTGCCTGGAGTCTAGGGACTAGCGGAAACAATGAGCAGTTCTTC
>TRBD1|15|.|TRBJ1-5|TRBV7-2
CASRPGTGINQPQHF
TGTGCCAGCAGACCCGGGACAGGGATTAATCAGCCCCAGCATTTT
>TRBD2|15|.|TRBJ2-3|TRBV19
CASSVTSGNTDTQYF
TGTGCCAGTAGTGTTACTAGCGGAAACACAGATACGCAGTATTTT
>TRBD1|12|.|TRBJ1-2|TRBV5-1
CASSLTGEGYTF
TGCGCCAGCAGCCTGACAGGGGAAGGCTACACCTTC
>.|14|.|TRBJ1-2|TRBV5-1
CASSLAGGFYGYTF
TGCGCCAGCAGCTTGGCTGGGGGGTTCTATGGCTACACCTTC
>.|16|.|TRBJ2-2|TRBV13
CASSDQAALGTGELFF
TGTGCCAGCAGCGACCAAGCGGCCTTAGGGACCGGGGAGCTGTTTTTT
>.|15|.|TRBJ1-5|TRBV5-8
CASSFVLWQSQPQHF
TGTGCCAGCAGCTTTGTTCTTTGGCAAAGTCAGCCCCAGCATTTT
>.|17|.|TRBJ2-3|TRBV4-3
CASSQESASKGTYTQYF
TGCGCCAGCAGCCAAGAATCGGCCTCAAAGGGGACTTATACGCAGTATTTT
>.|16|.|TRBJ2-1|TRBV7-9
CASSPGDLGLYNEQFF
TGTGCCAGCAGCCCAGGCGACCTGGGGCTTTACAATGAGCAGTTCTTC
>TRBD2|14|.|TRBJ2-7|TRBV5-1
CASSQTSDPHEQYF
TGCGCCAGCAGCCAAACTAGCGACCCCCACGAGCAGTACTTC
>.|11|.|TRBJ2-7|TRBV6-1
CASRRDHEQYF
TGTGCCAGCAGGCGGGACCACGAGCAGTACTTC
>TRBD1|14|.|TRBJ1-2|TRBV6-6
CASSYGQGAEGYTF
TGTGCCAGCAGTTACGGGCAGGGGGCGGAAGGCTACACCTTC
>TRBD1|14|.|TRBJ1-2|TRBV2
CASSQGTGDYGYTF
TGTGCCAGCAGTCAAGGGACAGGGGATTATGGCTACACCTTC
>.|13|.|TRBJ1-2|TRBV2
CASSGATGYGYTF
TGTGCCAGCAGTGGGGCCACCGGCTATGGCTACACCTTC
>.|15|.|TRBJ1-1|TRBV9
CASSPTDGVNTEAFF
TGTGCCAGCAGCCCGACAGACGGCGTGAACACTGAAGCTTTCTTT
>.|14|.|TRBJ2-1|TRBV7-3
CASSSTTGSGEQFF
TGTGCCAGCAGCTCCACCACAGGGTCCGGTGAGCAGTTCTTC
>.|13|.|TRBJ2-5|TRBV5-8
CASSPLRWETQYF
TGTGCCAGCAGCCCCTTACGGTGGGAGACCCAGTACTTC
>.|11|.|TRBJ2-3|TRBV19
CASRLADTQYF
TGTGCCAGTAGGCTAGCGGATACGCAGTATTTT
>.|14|.|TRBJ1-4|TRBV5-1
CASRGGMTNEKLFF
TGCGCCAGCAGGGGAGGGATGACTAATGAAAAACTGTTTTTT
>.|11|.|TRBJ2-5|TRBV7-9
CASTVDKTQYF
TGTGCCAGCACAGTGGACAAGACCCAGTACTTC
>TRBD2|15|.|TRBJ2-1|TRBV7-6
CASSPSGLAGNEQFF
TGTGCCAGCAGCCCCTCCGGACTAGCTGGAAATGAGCAGTTCTTC
>.|15|.|TRBJ2-2|TRBV5-1
CASSLGGHNTGELFF
TGCGCCAGCAGCTTGGGGGGGCATAACACCGGGGAGCTGTTTTTT
>TRBD1|15|.|TRBJ2-4|TRBV28
CASSSTDRGKNIQYF
TGTGCCAGCAGTTCCACGGACAGGGGAAAAAACATTCAGTACTTC
>TRBD1|14|.|TRBJ1-1|TRBV6-5
CASSYSTGQVEAFF
TGTGCCAGCAGTTACTCGACAGGGCAAGTTGAAGCTTTCTTT
>.|11|.|TRBJ2-7|TRBV11-1
CASGGSYEQYF
TGTGCCAGCGGGGGGTCCTACGAGCAGTACTTC
>.|14|.|TRBJ2-7|TRBV27
CASSKERVVDEQYF
TGTGCCAGCAGTAAGGAGAGGGTGGTAGACGAGCAGTACTTC
>TRBD1|13|.|TRBJ1-2|TRBV6-6
CASTTTGGYGYTF
TGTGCCAGCACTACGACAGGGGGCTATGGCTACACCTTC
>TRBD1|16|once|TRBJ1-3|TRBV28
CASSSTGDSWANTIYF
TGTGCCAGCAGCTCCACAGGGGACTCCTGGGCGAACACCATATATTTT
>TRBD2|15|once|TRBJ2-1|TRBV27
CASSLRLAGIYEQFF
TGTGCCAGCAGTTTAAGGCTAGCGGGTATATATGAGCAGTTCTTC
>.|12|.|TRBJ1-5|TRBV28
CASSLNYQPQHF
TGTGCCAGCAGCCTTAACTATCAGCCCCAGCATTTT
>.|17|.|TRBJ2-2|TRBV5-1
CASSLGNAGTNTGELFF
TGCGCCAGCAGCTTGGGAAACGCGGGTACGAACACCGGGGAGCTGTTTTTT
>TRBD1|14|.|TRBJ2-7|TRBV7-8
CASSSGTGTYEQYF
TGTGCCAGCAGCTCCGGGACAGGTACCTACGAGCAGTACTTC
>.|15|.|TRBJ1-2|TRBV11-2
CASNTGERLDYGYTF
TGTGCCAGCAACACCGGGGAAAGGTTGGACTATGGCTACACCTTC
>.|11|.|TRBJ1-1|TRBV7-8
CASSITTEAFF
TGTGCCAGCAGCATAACAACTGAAGCTTTCTTT
>.|15|.|TRBJ2-1|TRBV18
CASSPPGHNYNEQFF
TGTGCCAGCTCACCACCGGGACACAATTACAATGAGCAGTTCTTC
>TRBD2|17|.|TRBJ2-1|TRBV7-2
CASSSIREGYGNNEQFF
TGTGCCAGCAGCTCCATACGGGAGGGGTACGGAAACAATGAGCAGTTCTTC